This passage covers 25 T cell receptor beta chains from one sample sequenced in a study of T cells in Graves' hyperthyroidism and ophthalmopathy. Amplified regions were TCR beta CDR3 sequences from RNA transcripts. TCR CDR3 regions were first amplified by RT-PCR with HTBI primers. In TCRdb, the multiplex PCR reads were re-called with MiXCR into one record per CDR3 protein. The data contain about 300,000 distinct CDR3 sequences, about 25% of them singletons. Sequencing was carried out using blood. The receptors shown here come from a man between 35 and 55 years old with Graves' hyperthyroidism that later progressed to Graves' ophthalmopathy.

This clonotype was seen many times. The chain recombines TRBV7-8 with TRBJ1-5; 7 bases agree with TRBD1. CDR1 and CDR2 (germline): SGHVS, FQNEAQ. With 4 bases clipped from V and 4 bases from J, the junction kept 4 bases outside the gene matches. This CDR3 spans 14 amino acids. CDR3 nucleotide sequence: TGTGCCAGCAGCTCGACGACAGGGAATCAGCCCCAGCATTTT. This gives the protein CASSSTTGNQPQHF.

The table lists this clonotype with many counts. CDR3 nucleotides: TGCAGTGCTGGGGACGGTGAAGCTTTCTTT. Translating gives CSAGDGEAFF. This chain joins TRBV20-1 and TRBJ1-1; TRBD1 is a possible D gene (5 bases). Trimming removed 5 bases at V and 7 bases at J, with 8 bases between. From germline, CDR1 is DFQATT and CDR2 SNEGSKA (reference sequence). The CDR3 length is 10 residues.

This clonotype was counted ten times or more. This chain uses TRBV11-2 with TRBJ1-2, with D possibly matching TRBD1 (5 bases). The CDR3 runs to 13 residues. Per germline, CDR1 SGHAT and CDR2 FQNNGV. The ends were cut back, 5 bases at V and 4 bases at J, with 11 bases in the middle. The CDR3 DNA sequence: TGTGCCAGCAGCCGAGCCAGGGCCTATGGCTACACCTTC. It encodes CASSRARAYGYTF.

This clonotype was seen ten or more times. The rearrangement links TRBV20-1 to TRBJ1-5; no definite D call. CDR1 is DFQATT and CDR2 is SNEGSKA in the germline V gene (reference sequence). The CDR3 runs 14 residues. Trimming pared 3 bases from V and 0 bases from J, leaving 9 bases between. The CDR3 coding sequence is TGCAGTGCTAGGATCCTTTATAGCAATCAGCCCCAGCATTTT. It yields the protein CSARILYSNQPQHF.

This clonotype was counted at least ten times. The chain couples TRBV2 to TRBJ1-5; TRBD1 might be the D (5 bases). Between the trimmed V and J ends, which lost 2 bases and 9 bases, there was a span of 23 bases. The CDR3 has 17 amino acids. The germline V gene encodes CDR1 SNHLY and CDR2 FYNNEI. CDR3 sequence: CASSETFWDRAIRPQHF. CDR3 coding DNA: TGTGCCAGCAGTGAAACCTTTTGGGACCGCGCAATCCGGCCCCAGCATTTT.

This clonotype was recorded many times. The chain uses TRBV30 and TRBJ2-7; no reliable D call. This CDR3 has 13 residues. CDR1 GTSNPN and CDR2 SVGIG come from the germline V gene (reference sequence). Trimming stripped 0 bases from V and 6 bases from J, with 12 bases between. The CDR3: CAWSVGSLIEQYF. The CDR3 DNA reads TGTGCCTGGAGTGTAGGGTCTCTCATCGAGCAGTACTTC.

The CDR3 sequence: CSVEARGQGAYEQYF. DNA of the CDR3: TGCAGCGTTGAAGCGCGAGGACAGGGGGCGTATGAGCAGTACTTC. The rearrangement joins TRBV29-1 to TRBJ2-7; 11 nucleotides match TRBD1. V lost 1 base, J lost 7 bases, and 9 bases stayed unmatched. The length of the CDR3 is 15 residues. CDR1 and CDR2 (germline): SQVTM, ANQGSEA.

There are many counts of this clonotype. J is TRBJ2-2 and V is TRBV6-1, with TRBD2 matching over 11 bases. V was pared by 5 bases and J by 8 bases, with 7 bases of the junction left unmatched. Per the germline V gene, CDR1 is MNHNS and CDR2 is SASEGT. CDR3 size: 15 residues. The DNA of the CDR3 is TGTGCCAGCAGTCGTTCACTAGCGGGAGCAGGGGAGCTGTTTTTT. It encodes CASSRSLAGAGELFF.

This chain links TRBV6-5 with TRBJ2-7; TRBD1 aligns across 8 bases. Trimming at V came to 4 bases and at J to 6 bases, leaving 8 bases not matched to a gene. Germline CDR1 is MNHEY and CDR2 is SVGAGI. This CDR3 is built from 14 residues. As DNA, the CDR3 is TGTGCCAGCAGTTCCCCCGGGACAGGCTCCGAGCAGTACTTC. Protein: CASSSPGTGSEQYF.

There are a few counts of this clonotype. This chain uses TRBV20-1 with TRBJ2-7, with TRBD1 identical over 8 bases. Germline values: CDR1 DFQATT, CDR2 SNEGSKA (reference sequence). Trimming cost V 6 bases and J 2 bases; bases outside gene matches: 6. This CDR3 has 13 amino acids. Written as DNA, the CDR3 is TGCAGTGCCCGGACAGGGTCAGCCTACGAGCAGTACTTC. Translated: CSARTGSAYEQYF.

This clonotype was counted many times. The rearrangement joins TRBV6-5 to TRBJ1-1, with 7 bases fitting TRBD1. The CDR3 is 16 residues long. CDR1 and CDR2 from the germline V gene are MNHEY and SVGAGI. After removal of 6 bases from V and 0 bases from J, the junction contained 10 bases not matched to a gene. CDR3 coding DNA: TGTGCCAGCAGACTAAACAGGGGCAACCTGAACACTGAAGCTTTCTTT. It codes for CASRLNRGNLNTEAFF.

The V gene is TRBV20-1, the J gene TRBJ1-1; D gene uncertain. Trimming removed 5 bases from V and 2 bases from J, with 21 bases in between. The germline V gene has CDR1 DFQATT and CDR2 SNEGSKA (reference sequence). The CDR3 runs 16 residues. The CDR3 sequence: CSAREVEGGPNTEAFF. The CDR3 nucleotides read TGCAGTGCTCGCGAGGTAGAGGGAGGACCCAACACTGAAGCTTTCTTT.

This clonotype was picked up many times. V usage is TRBV12-3 or TRBV12-4 and J usage is TRBJ1-2; D call uncertain. The CDR3 is made up of 15 amino acids. Deletions cut 5 bases from V and 4 bases from J, with 17 bases between. In DNA form, the CDR3 reads TGTGCCAGCAGTCCCTCGGACGGGAGGGCCTATGGCTACACCTTC. Translated: CASSPSDGRAYGYTF.

This clonotype came up many times. The CDR3 DNA follows: TGTGCCAGCAGCCAGCGGGGGGCCAACTATGGCTACACCTTC. It translates to CASSQRGANYGYTF. The chain employs TRBV7-9 and TRBJ1-2, with D possibly being TRBD1 (6 bases). The CDR3 is made up of 14 amino acids. Looked up from germline, CDR1 is SEHNR and CDR2 is FQNEAQ (reference sequence). Trimming left V 5 bases short and J 2 bases short, with 12 bases between.

This clonotype occurred many times. This rearrangement joins TRBV30 to TRBJ1-1; D is unresolved. CDR1 is GTSNPN and CDR2 is SVGIG in the germline V gene (reference sequence). V was shortened by 4 bases and J by 6 bases, with 9 bases between the two germline ends. This CDR3 has 11 residues. CDR3 amino acids: CAWMGFAEAFF. In nucleotides, the CDR3 is TGTGCCTGGATGGGATTCGCTGAAGCTTTCTTT.

The chain is built from TRBV12-3 or TRBV12-4 and TRBJ1-2, with D uncertain. There are 12 residues in the CDR3. Trimming left V 2 bases short and J 6 bases short, with 7 bases between. This CDR3 reads CASSLWGDGYTF. The CDR3 region has the DNA TGTGCCAGCAGTTTATGGGGTGATGGCTACACCTTC.

This clonotype was seen at least ten times. This rearrangement joins TRBV14 to TRBJ2-5; 10 nucleotides align to TRBD2. Germline V lookup: CDR1 SGHDN, CDR2 FVKESK. V lost 1 base, J lost 4 bases, and 9 bases stayed unmatched. The CDR3 extends over 17 amino acids. Written as DNA, the CDR3 is TGTGCCAGCAGCCAAGGTTCGCTAGCGGGAGCTGGAGAGACCCAGTACTTC. Protein sequence: CASSQGSLAGAGETQYF.

This clonotype was recorded many times. V usage is TRBV13 and J usage is TRBJ2-7, with 10 bases fitting TRBD2. Trimming removed 3 bases from V and 4 bases from J; junction bases left unmatched: 6. Germline V gene lookup returns CDR1 PRHDT and CDR2 FYEKMQ (reference sequence). This CDR3 spans 15 amino acids. CDR3 sequence: CASSFLSGRGYEQYF. Written as DNA, the CDR3 is TGTGCCAGCAGCTTTTTGAGCGGGAGGGGTTACGAGCAGTACTTC. Together with reference TRBV13 and TRBJ2-7, the CDR3 gives the full variable domain: AAGVIQSPRHLIKEKRETATLKCYPIPRHDTVYWYQQGPGQDPQFLISFYEKMQSDKGSIPDRFSAQQFSDYHSELNMSSLELGDSALYFCASSFLSGRGYEQYFGPGTRLTVT.

This clonotype was recorded only once. V gene TRBV6-2 or TRBV6-3 combines with J gene TRBJ2-7; 11 bases map to TRBD1. With V trimmed by 8 bases and J by 6 bases, 9 bases remained unmatched. CDR1 and CDR2 from the germline V gene are MNHEY and SVGEGT. The CDR3 contains 14 residues. DNA for the CDR3: TGTGCCAGCGACCCCGGACAGGGGGCAGTCGAGCAGTACTTC. As protein: CASDPGQGAVEQYF.

The chain has TRBV29-1 and TRBJ1-1; D is unclear. The CDR3 is 13 residues long. Per germline, CDR1 SQVTM and CDR2 ANQGSEA. Trimming stripped 4 bases from V and 4 bases from J, with 13 bases between. CDR3 DNA sequence: TGCAGCGTTGCGGCCGGGGTAGGCACTGAAGCTTTCTTT. Amino acid sequence: CSVAAGVGTEAFF. Full variable domain (missing parts from reference TRBV29-1 and TRBJ1-1): SAVISQKPSRDICQRGTSLTIQCQVDSQVTMMFWYRQQPGQSLTLIATANQGSEATYESGFVIDKFPISRPNLTFSTLTVSNMSPEDSSIYLCSVAAGVGTEAFFGQGTRLTVV.

Only a few counts were recorded for this clonotype. A much larger clone differs from this one at a single base, so this may be a read error. The V and J genes are TRBV18 and TRBJ2-5; 9 bases align to TRBD2. There are 17 residues in the CDR3. The germline CDR1 and CDR2 sequences are KGHSH and LQKENI. The CDR3 protein is CASSPGTLAGGSEAQYF. CDR3 coding DNA: TGTGCCAGCTCACCAGGAACCCTCGCGGGAGGGTCAGAGGCCCAGTACTTC.

The V gene is TRBV6-2 or TRBV6-3, the J gene TRBJ2-5; no clear D. Germline loops: CDR1 MNHEY, CDR2 SVGEGT. Deletions cut 0 bases from V and 9 bases from J, with 5 bases between. The CDR3 length is 11 residues. The DNA of the CDR3 is TGTGCCAGCAGTTACTCTACGGCCCAGTACTTC. Amino acids: CASSYSTAQYF.

This clonotype came up a few times. This chain links TRBV19 with TRBJ1-5, with a possible D match to TRBD1 (6 bases). The CDR3 totals 16 residues. With 4 bases removed from V and 4 bases from J, the gap between germline ends came to 17 bases. From germline, CDR1 is LNHDA and CDR2 SQIVND (reference sequence). CDR3 sequence reads: CASSNGGGSQNQPQHF. In DNA form, the CDR3 reads TGTGCCAGTAGTAATGGGGGCGGGAGTCAAAATCAGCCCCAGCATTTT.

Comments on this clonotype: Since a much larger clone is just one base distant, this may be a read error. J is TRBJ2-2 and V is TRBV6-1; TRBD1 might be the D (5 bases). The CDR3 spans 14 residues. Germline loops: CDR1 MNHNS, CDR2 SASEGT. Trimming left V 5 bases short and J 7 bases short, with 14 bases between. The CDR3 DNA reads TGTGCCAGCAGTAAACAGGAGAGCAGCGGGGAGCTGTTTTTT. It yields the protein CASSKQESSGELFF.

In this sample, this clonotype turned up many times. The chain links TRBV4-1 to TRBJ2-5; D might be TRBD2 (6 bases). CDR1 MGHRA and CDR2 YSYEKL come from the germline V gene. The V end was cut by 0 bases, the J end by 4 bases, with 9 bases between. This CDR3 region has 14 residues. CDR3 sequence (DNA): TGCGCCAGCAGCCAAGACGCGGGGTCAGAGACCCAGTACTTC. This gives the protein CASSQDAGSETQYF.